The rows below give T cell receptor beta chains drawn from one sample of a study of blood T cells in healthy people across ages. TCRdb passed the 5' RACE reads through MiXCR, listing each CDR3 protein once. The repertoire has some 1.4 million distinct CDR3 sequences, roughly 40% of them found once; the top ten carry around 8%. Sequenced material: blood. Receptors were obtained from a young woman in good health. Each CDR3 is given with its conserved first and last residue. Fields, in order: clone size, J gene, D gene, V gene, CDR3 protein, CDR3 DNA. The D gene is left open where the match is weak. Only some rows state a clone size, as once, few, many or a class for expanded clones.

NA TRBJ2-3 TRBD2 TRBV5-5 CASSGSGLAGADTQYF TGTGCCAGCAGCGGGAGCGGACTAGCGGGGGCAGATACGCAGTATTTT
NA TRBJ1-2 NA TRBV20-1 CSTTRVLSFYGYTF TGCAGTACAACCCGGGTCCTGTCGTTCTATGGCTACACCTTC
NA TRBJ2-7 NA TRBV7-9 CASSFEGSYEQYF TGTGCCAGCAGCTTTGAGGGGTCCTACGAGCAGTACTTC
few TRBJ2-3 TRBD2 TRBV7-6 CASSLFSGSSDTQYF TGTGCCAGCAGCTTATTTAGCGGGAGCTCGGATACGCAGTATTTT
NA TRBJ2-5 NA TRBV5-6 CASSLVDESTWNYNEQYF TGTGCCAGCAGCTTGGTCGACGAATCAACTTGGAACTACAATGAGCAGTACTTC
NA TRBJ1-6 NA TRBV5-5 CASSLLGGLGSYNSPLHF TGTGCCAGCAGCTTGTTGGGGGGCCTAGGATCCTATAATTCACCCCTCCACTTT
many TRBJ2-3 TRBD2 TRBV7-2 CASSLAGVGDTQYF TGTGCCAGCAGCCTAGCGGGAGTTGGAGATACGCAGTATTTT
NA TRBJ2-7 NA TRBV6-1 CASSEYPGKSYEQYF TGTGCCAGCAGTGAGTACCCGGGGAAATCCTACGAGCAGTACTTC
few TRBJ2-1 TRBD2 TRBV7-9 CASSSIAGRGGREQFF TGTGCCAGCAGCTCTATAGCGGGGCGCGGGGGGCGTGAGCAGTTCTTC
NA TRBJ2-1 TRBD2 TRBV12-3/TRBV12-4 CASRAGLATYNEQFF TGTGCCAGCAGGGCTGGACTAGCGACTTACAATGAGCAGTTCTTC
NA TRBJ1-6 NA TRBV7-9 CASSTHDLEGANSPLHF TGTGCCAGCAGCACACACGACCTTGAGGGAGCCAATTCACCCCTCCACTTT
NA TRBJ2-7 TRBD1 TRBV28 CASRGTGGHYEQYF TGTGCCAGCAGGGGGACAGGGGGCCACTACGAGCAGTACTTC
NA TRBJ2-7 TRBD2 TRBV6-5 CASSNPWTSGRSEQYF TGTGCCAGCAGTAACCCGTGGACTAGCGGGCGCTCCGAGCAGTACTTC
NA TRBJ1-1 TRBD1 TRBV11-2 CASSLDGRTGLNTEAFF TGTGCCAGCAGCTTAGATGGCAGGACAGGGTTGAACACTGAAGCTTTCTTT
NA TRBJ2-1 NA TRBV29-1 CSVGWGRAARSYNEQFF TGCAGCGTCGGTTGGGGGAGAGCGGCCCGCTCCTACAATGAGCAGTTCTTC
NA TRBJ2-3 NA TRBV5-1 CASSLGHDTQYF TGCGCCAGCAGCTTGGGACACGATACGCAGTATTTT
few TRBJ1-1 TRBD1 TRBV3-1 CASSQVQGRTEAFF TGTGCCAGCAGCCAAGTACAGGGGAGGACTGAAGCTTTCTTT
NA TRBJ2-2 TRBD2 TRBV20-1 CSARAGLGGTGELFF TGCAGTGCTAGGGCGGGACTAGGCGGTACCGGGGAGCTGTTTTTT
many TRBJ2-7 TRBD2 TRBV6-6 CASSYSRGEYEQYF TGTGCCAGCAGTTACTCCCGGGGGGAGTACGAGCAGTACTTC
few TRBJ2-1 TRBD2 TRBV7-9 CASSLAGLADNEQFF TGTGCCAGCAGCTTAGCGGGACTAGCGGACAATGAGCAGTTCTTC